A single sample gave rise to the 24 T cell receptor beta chains below, sequenced in a study of blood T cell repertoires in COVID-19. Produced via immunoSEQ multiplex PCR; TCRdb's table is partial and in-frame only. The sample includes about 220,000 clones, more than 85% of them seen just once. Sequenced material: peripheral blood. These receptors were obtained from a man aged 40-55 years with active or convalescent COVID-19.

The genes are TRBV4-1 and TRBJ1-5; D may be TRBD1 (5 bases). The V and J ends lost 0 bases and 7 bases respectively, with 16 bases between them. CDR1 MGHRA and CDR2 YSYEKL come from the germline V gene. The CDR3 is 16 residues long. CDR3 loop: CASSQDPGHINQPQHF. CDR3 DNA sequence: TGCGCCAGCAGCCAAGATCCCGGACATATTAACCAGCCCCAGCATTTT.

This sequence joins TRBV7-9 and TRBJ1-2; TRBD1 is a possible D gene (6 bases). The CDR3 extends over 12 amino acids. V was trimmed by 4 bases and J by 8 bases, leaving 11 bases between them. Germline V lookup: CDR1 SEHNR, CDR2 FQNEAQ (reference sequence). CDR3 DNA: TGTGCCAGCAGCTCTACAGGGTTGGGCTACACCTTC. This gives the protein CASSSTGLGYTF.

The CDR3 DNA reads as TGTGCCAGCAGTCCACAGGGAACGGTGGACACTGAAGCTTTCTTT. It yields the protein CASSPQGTVDTEAFF. V is TRBV6-5 and J is TRBJ1-1, with D tentatively TRBD1 (6 bases). Trimming cost V 5 bases and J 3 bases, with 16 bases left between them. Germline assignment: CDR1 MNHEY and CDR2 SVGAGI. There are 15 residues in the CDR3.

The gene calls are TRBV28 and TRBJ2-5; D may be TRBD2 (6 bases). CDR1 is MDHEN and CDR2 is SYDVKM in the germline V gene. The CDR3 spans 14 residues. With 4 bases removed from V and 1 base from J, the gap between germline ends came to 10 bases. The CDR3 reads CASSWASVQETQYF. Here the CDR3 DNA reads TGTGCCAGCAGTTGGGCTAGCGTCCAAGAGACCCAGTACTTC.

As DNA, the CDR3 is TGTGCCACCAGTGATTTTTTCCAGGGGGGATCCTACGAGCAGTACTTC. It translates to CATSDFFQGGSYEQYF. The rearrangement uses TRBV24-1 and TRBJ2-7; a weak D match, TRBD1 (7 bases). CDR1 and CDR2 (germline): KGHDR, SFDVKD. The V end was cut by 1 base, the J end by 1 base, with 13 bases between. The CDR3 has 16 amino acids.

By its share, this clone is medium-sized (0.01 to 0.1%). The genes are TRBV6-1 and TRBJ2-3; D uncertain. Germline V CDR1 and CDR2: MNHNS, SASEGT. CDR3 size: 15 residues. The V gene lost 3 bases and the J gene lost 0 bases, with 10 bases spanning the gap. CDR3 loop: CASSDSLGSTDTQYF. The CDR3 nucleotides are TGTGCCAGCAGTGATTCTCTAGGTAGCACAGATACGCAGTATTTT.

V usage is TRBV27 and J usage is TRBJ2-1, with D possibly TRBD2 on 5 matching bases. CDR3 size: 13 residues. CDR1 and CDR2 from the germline V gene are MNHEY and SMNVEV (reference sequence). The ends were cut back, 5 bases at V and 9 bases at J, with 14 bases in the middle. The CDR3 loop is CASSLGRASEQFF. The CDR3 DNA reads TGTGCCAGCAGTCTTGGGAGAGCGAGTGAGCAGTTCTTC.

The chain joins TRBV24-1 to TRBJ1-1; the D is unclear. CDR3 size: 13 residues. Germline CDR1 is KGHDR and CDR2 is SFDVKD. V lost 7 bases and J 1 base, leaving 9 bases between the germline ends. The CDR3 DNA follows: TGTGCCACCAGGACGGAGGAGAACACTGAAGCTTTCTTT. Translation: CATRTEENTEAFF.

This clone came up a few times. At one of its ends the junction is not consistent with the germline gene, which may arise from a read error. The chain carries TRBV7-7 and TRBJ2-1; TRBD2 matches 7 bases. CDR1 is SSHAT, CDR2 FNYEAQ, per germline (reference sequence). CDR3 length: 15 residues. The CDR3 sequence: CASSSVAGGYNEQFF. Here the CDR3 DNA reads TGTGCTAGCAGCTCCGTAGCGGGCGGGTACAATGAGCAGTTCTTC. Complete variable domain (other parts from reference TRBV7-7 and TRBJ2-1): GAGVSQSPRYKVTKRGQDVTLRCDPISSHATLYWYQQALGQGPEFLTYFNYEAQPDKSGLPSDRFSAERPEGSISTLTIQRTEQRDSAMYRCASSSVAGGYNEQFFGPGTRLTVL.

This clone was seen only a few times. One junction end does not reproduce the germline sequence, and a read error may be involved. CDR3 amino acids: CASSEGARPF. CDR3 sequence (DNA): TGCGCCAGCAGTGAGGGGGCGCGTCCCTTT. This chain links TRBV10-1 with TRBJ1-1, with a tentative D call TRBD1 (5 bases). Germline V gene data show CDR1 as WNHNN and CDR2 as SYGVQD (reference sequence). There are 10 residues in the CDR3.

The rearrangement joins TRBV9 to TRBJ2-3, with 9 nucleotides matching TRBD1. Germline V lookup: CDR1 SGDLS, CDR2 YYNGEE. The CDR3 extends over 16 amino acids. V shed 3 bases and J 7 bases; nucleotides not matched to a gene: 12. CDR3 in amino acids: CASSGGTGTGPNTQYF. In nucleotides, the CDR3 is TGTGCCAGCAGCGGCGGGACAGGGACCGGTCCAAATACGCAGTATTTT.

The genes are TRBV11-2 and TRBJ2-7; a weak D match, TRBD1 (5 bases). The germline gives CDR1 SGHAT, CDR2 FQNNGV. V was cut by 0 bases and J by 2 bases, with 14 bases left in between. This CDR3 is built from 16 residues. CDR3 loop: CASSLDLGDRAYEQYF. DNA of the CDR3: TGTGCCAGCAGCTTAGATTTAGGAGACAGAGCCTACGAGCAGTACTTC. Variable domain in full (rest from reference TRBV11-2 and TRBJ2-7): EAGVAQSPRYKIIEKRQSVAFWCNPISGHATLYWYQQILGQGPKLLIQFQNNGVVDDSQLPKDRFSAERLKGVDSTLKIQPAKLEDSAVYLCASSLDLGDRAYEQYFGPGTRLTVT.

The V and J genes are TRBV4-1 and TRBJ2-7; D is possibly TRBD1 (6 bases). V lost 3 bases and J 9 bases, leaving 21 bases between the germline ends. This CDR3 is built from 15 residues. Germline lookup yields CDR1 MGHRA and CDR2 YSYEKL. The CDR3 DNA reads TGCGCCAGCAGCCATCCCTCGCGCAGGGGTGTATGGCAGTACTTC. It is translated as CASSHPSRRGVWQYF.

The chain has TRBV16 and TRBJ1-3, with TRBD1 as a possible D gene (6 bases). The CDR3 consists of 15 residues. Germline assignment: CDR1 KGHSY and CDR2 FQNENV. V shed 3 bases and J shed 0 bases, with 9 bases lying between them. The CDR3 spells CASSHTGSSGNTIYF. Written as DNA, the CDR3 is TGTGCCAGCAGCCATACAGGGAGCTCTGGAAACACCATATATTTT.

This clone was seen a few times. This rearrangement joins TRBV5-6 to TRBJ1-1; TRBD1 matches 8 bases. CDR3 length equals 13 residues. Losses at the gene ends were 5 bases for V and 11 bases for J; bases not matched to a gene: 11. Germline CDR1 reads SGHDT; CDR2 reads YYEEEE. The CDR3 bases are TGTGCCAGCAGTCCCGACAGGGGAGGGGACGCTTTCTTT. Amino acid sequence: CASSPDRGGDAFF.

CDR3 bases: TGCAGCGTGCACAGGAGCCGCTCTGGAAACACCATATATTTT. Protein: CSVHRSRSGNTIYF. The chain couples TRBV29-1 to TRBJ1-3; D is possibly TRBD1 (5 bases). Trimming left V 6 bases short and J 0 bases short, with 12 bases between. The CDR3 covers 14 residues. Germline-derived CDR1 and CDR2 are SQVTM and ANQGSEA.

V gene TRBV30 combines with J gene TRBJ2-5; D call uncertain. Looked up from germline, CDR1 is GTSNPN and CDR2 is SVGIG (reference sequence). Trimming pared 0 bases from V and 4 bases from J, leaving 9 bases between. This CDR3 has 13 residues. CDR3 in amino acids: CAWSVHSGETQYF. CDR3 bases: TGTGCCTGGAGTGTTCATTCGGGAGAGACCCAGTACTTC.

This chain uses TRBV9 with TRBJ2-1; D not certain. Germline values: CDR1 SGDLS, CDR2 YYNGEE. CDR3 length equals 15 residues. The germline V and J ends were trimmed by 0 bases and 0 bases, with 7 bases remaining between them. The CDR3 here is CASSVVDSSYNEQFF. In nucleotides, the CDR3 is TGTGCCAGCAGCGTAGTAGATAGCTCCTACAATGAGCAGTTCTTC.

The chain recombines TRBV5-1 with TRBJ2-3; TRBD1 matches 10 bases. The CDR3 length is 16 residues. Trimming cost V 0 bases and J 3 bases; bases outside gene matches: 4. CDR1 SGHRS and CDR2 YFSETQ come from the germline V gene. CDR3 sequence reads: CASSLGTGGGTDTQYF. For the CDR3, the DNA is TGCGCCAGCAGCTTGGGGACAGGGGGTGGGACAGATACGCAGTATTTT. The whole variable domain, remainder taken from reference TRBV5-1 and TRBJ2-3, is KAGVTQTPRYLIKTRGQQVTLSCSPISGHRSVSWYQQTPGQGLQFLFEYFSETQRNKGNFPGRFSGRQFSNSRSEMNVSTLELGDSALYLCASSLGTGGGTDTQYFGPGTRLTVL.

V is TRBV4-1 and J is TRBJ2-3, with D perhaps matching TRBD1 (5 bases). Germline V lookup: CDR1 MGHRA, CDR2 YSYEKL. CDR3 length equals 15 residues. Trimming took 1 base from V and 3 from J, leaving 11 bases between them. The CDR3: CASSQGSGNTDTQYF. In DNA, the CDR3 is TGCGCCAGCAGCCAAGGATCAGGGAATACAGATACGCAGTATTTT.

Only one count was recorded for this clone. The chain recombines TRBV3-1 (or the pseudogene TRBV3-2) with TRBJ2-7; 7 bases match TRBD2. V was clipped by 3 bases and J by 3 bases; unmatched bases: 8. The CDR3 is 15 amino acids. Germline CDR1 LGHDT, CDR2 YNNKEL (reference sequence). The CDR3 coding sequence is TGTGCCAGCAGCCACATGGGACTATCCTTCTACGAGCAGTACTTC. Encoded protein: CASSHMGLSFYEQYF.

This clone was counted a few times. Distinct nucleotide sequences in the sample also encode this CDR3. The V and J genes are TRBV28 and TRBJ1-2; D is uncertain. Germline CDR1 reads MDHEN; CDR2 reads SYDVKM. CDR3 length: 13 amino acids. The V end lost 6 bases, the J end lost 2 bases, and 10 bases lay between the germline ends. The CDR3 loop reads CASSLTGNYGYTF. The CDR3 DNA reads as TGTGCCAGCAGCCTTACCGGGAACTATGGCTACACCTTC.

This clone has a single count. The chain has TRBV15 and TRBJ2-4, with TRBD2 as a possible D gene (6 bases). The CDR3 totals 15 residues. The germline CDR1 and CDR2 sequences are LNHNV and YYDKDF (reference sequence). V lost 6 bases to trimming and J lost 0 bases, with 12 bases between them. The CDR3 reads CATRGSGLAKNIQYF. CDR3 nucleotide sequence: TGTGCCACCAGGGGTAGCGGACTAGCCAAAAACATTCAGTACTTC. Filled out from reference TRBV15 and TRBJ2-4, the complete variable domain reads DAMVIQNPRYQVTQFGKPVTLSCSQTLNHNVMYWYQQKSSQAPKLLFHYYDKDFNNEADTPDNFQSRRPNTSFCFLDIRSPGLGDTAMYLCATRGSGLAKNIQYFGAGTRLSVL.

A single count supports this clone. V gene TRBV6-6 combines with J gene TRBJ1-5, with D possibly being TRBD1 (5 bases). Germline CDR1 and CDR2: MNHNY and SVGAGI (reference sequence). Trimming pared 8 bases from V and 4 bases from J, leaving 9 bases between. The CDR3 runs 12 residues. DNA for the CDR3: TGTGCCAGCGCAGGGTTAAATCAGCCCCAGCATTTT. It is translated as CASAGLNQPQHF.